This T cell receptor (beta chain) was found in a study of blood T cell repertoires in COVID-19. Study in general: Samples representing acute and convalescent COVID-19 were sourced from the United States, Italy and Spain. The cDNA or gDNA used as material had been derived from T cells, B-cell-depleted T cells, or PBMCs.

The junction had 7 bases not matched to a gene; V was cut back by 3 bases and J by 2 bases. The CDR3 sequence is 15 residues long. Germline CDR1 reads SGHVS; CDR2 reads FQNEAQ. Sequenced by immunoSEQ multiplex PCR; TCRdb stores in-frame clones only, minus some. The sample has approximately 450,000 clones, roughly 90% seen once. The receptor comes from a woman between 25 and 40 years old with acute or convalescent COVID-19. The J gene is TRBJ2-7, the V gene TRBV7-8; TRBD1 matches 7 bases. Sample: peripheral blood. The chain's CDR3 is CASSFGTDPTYEQYF. In DNA form, the CDR3 reads TGTGCCAGCAGCTTCGGGACAGACCCAACCTACGAGCAGTACTTC.